Listed below are T cell receptor beta chains from one sample, sequenced in a study of blood T cell repertoires in COVID-19. Profiled with immunoSEQ multiplex PCR; TCRdb holds only in-frame clones, not every one. Of 55,000 to 75,000 clones listed, about 81% were seen once; the top ten hold less than 20%. Sample: peripheral blood. These TCRs come from a man older than 75 with acute or convalescent COVID-19. Each CDR3 is given with its conserved first and last residue. Fields, in order: J gene, clone size, D gene, V gene, CDR3 DNA, CDR3 protein. The D gene is left open where the match is weak. Size is omitted from some rows. Given values are once, few, many or a class for expanded clones.

j_call: TRBJ2-7; clone_size: -; d_call: TRBD1; v_call: TRBV5-1; cdr3_nt: TGCGCCAGCAGAATGGGGGGACAGGTCTCCTACGAGCAGTACTTC; cdr3_aa: CASRMGGQVSYEQYF
j_call: TRBJ1-6; clone_size: -; d_call: TRBD1; v_call: TRBV30; cdr3_nt: TGTGCCTGGACTCCGGGACAGGGGGAATCACCCCTCCACTTT; cdr3_aa: CAWTPGQGESPLHF
j_call: TRBJ2-4; clone_size: -; d_call: -; v_call: TRBV7-9; cdr3_nt: TGTGCCAGCAGCCGGGACACCGAAAACATTCAGTACTTC; cdr3_aa: CASSRDTENIQYF
j_call: TRBJ2-5; clone_size: -; d_call: TRBD1; v_call: TRBV5-5; cdr3_nt: TGTGCCAGCAGCTTGGCGACAGGGGTAGCGGAGACCCAGTACTTC; cdr3_aa: CASSLATGVAETQYF
j_call: TRBJ2-5; clone_size: -; d_call: -; v_call: TRBV5-4; cdr3_nt: TGTGCCAGCAGCACATCGAGAAACAGGGAGAAGACCCAGTACTTC; cdr3_aa: CASSTSRNREKTQYF
j_call: TRBJ2-7; clone_size: -; d_call: TRBD1; v_call: TRBV30; cdr3_nt: TGTGCCTGGGAGGGGGCTCCCTACGAGCAGTACTTC; cdr3_aa: CAWEGAPYEQYF
j_call: TRBJ2-5; clone_size: -; d_call: -; v_call: TRBV3-1/TRBV3-2; cdr3_nt: TGTGCCAGCAGCCGACCAGGCAGGCCGAAAGAGACCCAGTACTTC; cdr3_aa: CASSRPGRPKETQYF
j_call: TRBJ2-7; clone_size: -; d_call: TRBD1; v_call: TRBV11-2; cdr3_nt: TGTGCCAGCAGCTTAGATGGTAGGGGGCTGGACGAGCAGTACTTC; cdr3_aa: CASSLDGRGLDEQYF
j_call: TRBJ2-2; clone_size: -; d_call: TRBD1; v_call: TRBV24-1; cdr3_nt: TGTGCCACCAGTGATCCGGGACAGGGAACCGGGGAGCTGTTTTTT; cdr3_aa: CATSDPGQGTGELFF
j_call: TRBJ1-5; clone_size: -; d_call: TRBD1; v_call: TRBV6-5; cdr3_nt: TGTGCCACCCGGACAGGGTATCAGCCCCAGCATTTT; cdr3_aa: CATRTGYQPQHF
j_call: TRBJ2-2; clone_size: -; d_call: TRBD2; v_call: TRBV6-5; cdr3_nt: TGTGCCAGCAGACCTGAGGGAGGGTATAGCGGGGAGCTGTTTTTT; cdr3_aa: CASRPEGGYSGELFF
j_call: TRBJ2-7; clone_size: -; d_call: -; v_call: TRBV2; cdr3_nt: TGTGCCAGCAGTGGAGAGTGGGGCCACGAGCAGTACTTC; cdr3_aa: CASSGEWGHEQYF
j_call: TRBJ1-4; clone_size: -; d_call: TRBD1; v_call: TRBV4-3; cdr3_nt: TGCGCCAGCAGCCAAGACGGCGACAGGGTTAATGAAAAACTGTTTTTT; cdr3_aa: CASSQDGDRVNEKLFF
j_call: TRBJ2-7; clone_size: -; d_call: TRBD1; v_call: TRBV7-9; cdr3_nt: TGTGCCAGCAGCTCCGGAGGGCGGACAGGGGCTATCTACGAGCAGTACTTC; cdr3_aa: CASSSGGRTGAIYEQYF
j_call: TRBJ1-5; clone_size: few; d_call: -; v_call: TRBV3-1/TRBV3-2; cdr3_nt: TGTGCCAGCAGCCAGTCGGACAGTAATATTTGGGATCAGCCCCAGCATTTT; cdr3_aa: CASSQSDSNIWDQPQHF
j_call: TRBJ2-2; clone_size: -; d_call: TRBD2; v_call: TRBV5-6; cdr3_nt: TGTGCCAGCAGGTCCGGGACTAGCTACACCGGGGAGCTGTTTTTT; cdr3_aa: CASRSGTSYTGELFF
j_call: TRBJ1-1; clone_size: -; d_call: -; v_call: TRBV7-9; cdr3_nt: TGTGCCAGCAGCTTACTGGGGGGGGCCACTGAAGCTTTCTTT; cdr3_aa: CASSLLGGATEAFF
j_call: TRBJ2-5; clone_size: -; d_call: -; v_call: TRBV6-5; cdr3_nt: TGTGCCAGCAGCTTGCAGGGGGAGACCCAGTACTTC; cdr3_aa: CASSLQGETQYF
j_call: TRBJ2-2; clone_size: -; d_call: -; v_call: TRBV7-6; cdr3_nt: TGTGCCAGCAGCAAGGGAGTCGGGGAGCTGTTTTTT; cdr3_aa: CASSKGVGELFF
j_call: TRBJ2-3; clone_size: -; d_call: -; v_call: TRBV7-8; cdr3_nt: TGTGCCAGCAGCTTTTCCCAGTACTACACAGATACGCAGTATTTT; cdr3_aa: CASSFSQYYTDTQYF
j_call: TRBJ2-7; clone_size: -; d_call: -; v_call: TRBV5-4; cdr3_nt: TGTGCCAGCAGCCCGGCCCCGTTCCCCGAGGGCGAGCAGTACTTC; cdr3_aa: CASSPAPFPEGEQYF
j_call: TRBJ1-5; clone_size: -; d_call: TRBD1; v_call: TRBV6-5; cdr3_nt: TGTGCCAGCAGAGGGACAGATCAGCCCCAGCATTTT; cdr3_aa: CASRGTDQPQHF
j_call: TRBJ2-7; clone_size: -; d_call: TRBD1; v_call: TRBV28; cdr3_nt: TGTGCCAGCAGCTTACAGGGGTTCGAGCAGTACTTC; cdr3_aa: CASSLQGFEQYF